This T cell receptor (beta chain) was observed in a study of blood T cell repertoires in COVID-19. Study details: Some COVID-19 samples were acute and others convalescent; all came from the United States, Italy and Spain. From T cells, B-cell-depleted T cells, or PBMCs came the material, which was cDNA or gDNA.

The germline CDR1 and CDR2 sequences are MDHEN and SYDVKM. The CDR3 extends over 13 amino acids. With V trimmed by 6 bases and J by 6 bases, 7 bases remained unmatched. In the source study's methods: Reference gene primers were amplified, and this amplification served to estimate nucleated cell counts. The protocol was immunoSEQ multiplex PCR, while the TCRdb copy is restricted to in-frame clones and leaves out a portion. Clonal size and the V and J genes are those of that table, whereas D and trimming came from the DNA. The data show about 380,000 clones, around 84% seen once. This sequence joins TRBV28 and TRBJ1-1; 7 bases line up with TRBD1. Sequenced: peripheral blood. The sequence came from a human donor with acute or convalescent COVID-19. The donor label of this sample is uncertain. Written as DNA, the CDR3 is TGTGCCAGCAGGATTTCCGGGACAGCTGAAGCTTTCTTT. It yields the protein CASRISGTAEAFF.